This entry is about one T cell receptor beta chain. Its antigen is currently unknown. This sample was included in a study of cytomegalovirus exposure and HLA in healthy donors. Study results and limitations: TCR clusters originating in the first cohort tended to co-occur in the roughly 120 validation repertoires, according to a later analysis. Associated with cytomegalovirus, according to the listing, were around 160 TCR beta chains.

The length of the CDR3 is 13 residues. The J segment lost 7 bases and the V segment lost 3 bases, leaving 5 bases of the junction unmatched. Germline lookup yields CDR1 MNHEY and CDR2 SMNVEV (reference sequence). Profiling relied on immunoSEQ multiplex PCR, and the TCRdb table lists in-frame clones only, not all of them. The sample holds about 130,000 clones, approximately 95% seen once. The sequence came from a young man in good health and CMV-seronegative. The chain uses TRBV27 and TRBJ1-2, with 7 bases lining up with TRBD1. Sequencing input: PBMCs. In DNA form, the CDR3 reads TGTGCCAGCAGTTTGTCGGGACAGCCTGGCTACACCTTC. Translation gives CASSLSGQPGYTF.